This TCR beta chain originates from a study of Graves' ophthalmopathy and Graves' hyperthyroidism. Study-wide findings and caveats: Most expanded clonotypes in thyroid above 0.001 frequency also showed up in blood.

Clinical symptoms, serum thyroxine, TRAb, thyroid ultrasound and orbital computed tomography were relied on for diagnosis. RNA transcripts served as template for amplifying TCR beta CDR3 sequences. Scientists carried out first-round RT-PCR using HTBI primers and then a second-round multiplex PCR. A single record per CDR3 protein comes from TCRdb applying MiXCR to the multiplex PCR reads. This table holds about 740,000 distinct CDR3 sequences, 40% found once. Note on this clonotype: Its antigen is still unknown.

This sequence originates from an adult man with Graves' ophthalmopathy. The material sequenced was peripheral blood.

CDR3 sequence (DNA): TGTGCCAGCAGCTTGAGCGGGGGGGACGAGCAGTACTTC. This translates into CASSLSGGDEQYF. The rearrangement joins TRBV7-9 to TRBJ2-7; TRBD2 matches 10 bases. There are 13 residues in the CDR3. V lost 3 bases, J lost 5 bases, and 1 base stayed unmatched. Germline assignment: CDR1 SEHNR and CDR2 FQNEAQ (reference sequence). The full variable domain, its missing parts supplied by reference TRBV7-9 and TRBJ2-7, is DTGVSQNPRHKITKRGQNVTFRCDPISEHNRLYWYRQTLGQGPEFLTYFQNEAQLEKSRLLSDRFSAERPKGSFSTLEIQRTEQGDSAMYLCASSLSGGDEQYFGPGTRLTVT.